These T cell receptor beta chains were read from a single sample in a study of T cell changes during pregnancy in multiple sclerosis. Libraries were prepared by immunoSEQ multiplex PCR; TCRdb keeps only in-frame clonotypes and omits some of them. The sample consists of about 59,000 clones, around 94% of them appearing once. The specimen comprised CD8+ T cells from peripheral blood mononuclear cells, sampled after pregnancy. All receptors derive from a female donor with multiple sclerosis, enrolled in a pregnancy study. Both conserved end residues are part of each CDR3. The D gene is left open where the match is weak. The size of a clone is reported for some rows only, either as once, few or many, or as a class for expanded clones.

J: TRBJ2-7; size: -; D: -; V: TRBV11-2; CDR3: CASSLPGNYEQYF; DNA: TGTGCCAGCAGCTTACCAGGGAACTACGAGCAGTACTTC
J: TRBJ1-2; size: -; D: -; V: TRBV9; CDR3: CASSVVGSRGYTF; DNA: TGTGCCAGCAGCGTAGTGGGGAGTAGGGGCTACACCTTC
J: TRBJ2-7; size: -; D: TRBD2; V: TRBV30; CDR3: CAWSVGLATNEQYF; DNA: TGTGCCTGGAGTGTAGGACTAGCGACCAACGAGCAGTACTTC
J: TRBJ2-5; size: -; D: TRBD1; V: TRBV27; CDR3: CASSLTGETQYF; DNA: TGTGCCAGCAGTCTGACAGGGGAGACCCAGTACTTC
J: TRBJ2-7; size: -; D: TRBD1; V: TRBV6-5; CDR3: CASSFGQGGTYEQYF; DNA: TGTGCCAGCAGTTTCGGACAGGGGGGAACCTACGAGCAGTACTTC
J: TRBJ2-2; size: -; D: TRBD1; V: TRBV11-2; CDR3: CASSPGTVNTGELFF; DNA: TGTGCCAGCAGCCCCGGGACAGTGAACACCGGGGAGCTGTTTTTT
J: TRBJ1-1; size: -; D: -; V: TRBV5-1; CDR3: CASSLHTGSTEAFF; DNA: TGCGCCAGCAGCTTGCACACAGGGTCCACTGAAGCTTTCTTT
J: TRBJ2-7; size: -; D: -; V: TRBV2; CDR3: CASSDPTGSSYEQYF; DNA: TGTGCCAGCAGTGATCCCACAGGGAGCTCCTACGAGCAGTACTTC
J: TRBJ2-7; size: -; D: TRBD1; V: TRBV11-2; CDR3: CASSLSADRGYEQYF; DNA: TGTGCCAGCAGCTTAAGCGCGGACAGGGGTTACGAGCAGTACTTC
J: TRBJ1-1; size: -; D: -; V: TRBV19; CDR3: CASTWGQGTEAFF; DNA: TGTGCCAGTACATGGGGGCAGGGCACTGAAGCTTTCTTT
J: TRBJ2-1; size: -; D: -; V: TRBV19; CDR3: CASSIDLYNEQFF; DNA: TGTGCCAGTAGTATAGATCTTTACAATGAGCAGTTCTTC
J: TRBJ2-7; size: -; D: -; V: TRBV9; CDR3: CASSVAPNTYEQYF; DNA: TGTGCCAGCAGCGTAGCTCCAAACACCTACGAGCAGTACTTC
J: TRBJ2-7; size: -; D: TRBD1; V: TRBV19; CDR3: CASSPTGYEQYF; DNA: TGTGCCAGTAGCCCGACAGGGTACGAGCAGTACTTC
J: TRBJ2-7; size: -; D: TRBD2; V: TRBV6-5; CDR3: CASSGTSQEQYF; DNA: TGTGCCAGCAGTGGGACTAGCCAGGAGCAGTACTTC
J: TRBJ2-7; size: -; D: -; V: TRBV11-2; CDR3: CASSFPRGGIYEQYF; DNA: TGTGCCAGCAGCTTCCCTAGGGGCGGGATATACGAGCAGTACTTC
J: TRBJ1-3; size: -; D: TRBD1; V: TRBV11-2; CDR3: CASSLDWNRGRFGNTIYF; DNA: TGTGCCAGCAGCTTAGATTGGAACAGGGGGCGGTTTGGAAACACCATATATTTT
J: TRBJ2-1; size: -; D: -; V: TRBV27; CDR3: CASSLSGSSYNEQFF; DNA: TGTGCCAGCAGTTTATCGGGGAGCTCCTACAATGAGCAGTTCTTC
J: TRBJ2-5; size: -; D: -; V: TRBV6-1; CDR3: CASSESAGDQETQYF; DNA: TGTGCCAGCAGTGAATCCGCAGGGGACCAAGAGACCCAGTACTTC
J: TRBJ2-3; size: -; D: -; V: TRBV7-8; CDR3: CASSLLGPGTQYF; DNA: TGTGCCAGCAGCCTCCTAGGTCCGGGAACGCAGTATTTT
J: TRBJ1-1; size: -; D: -; V: TRBV7-6; CDR3: CASIATGANTEAFF; DNA: TGTGCCAGCATCGCGACAGGAGCGAACACTGAAGCTTTCTTT
J: TRBJ1-1; size: -; D: TRBD1; V: TRBV19; CDR3: CASSYRGFTEAFF; DNA: TGTGCCAGTAGTTACAGGGGCTTCACTGAAGCTTTCTTT
J: TRBJ2-3; size: -; D: TRBD1; V: TRBV5-4; CDR3: CASSIGTEDDTQYF; DNA: TGTGCCAGCAGCATTGGGACAGAGGACGATACGCAGTATTTT
J: TRBJ1-1; size: -; D: -; V: TRBV19; CDR3: CASSIVSVGGTNTEAFF; DNA: TGTGCCAGTAGTATAGTGTCAGTCGGAGGCACTAACACTGAAGCTTTCTTT
J: TRBJ1-2; size: -; D: -; V: TRBV7-2; CDR3: CASSSRQNYGYTF; DNA: TGTGCCAGCAGCTCTCGACAGAATTATGGCTACACCTTC
J: TRBJ2-7; size: -; D: -; V: TRBV7-8; CDR3: CASSPRLGREQYF; DNA: TGTGCCAGCAGCCCCAGGCTGGGGCGAGAGCAGTACTTC
J: TRBJ1-2; size: -; D: -; V: TRBV16; CDR3: CASSQYLVGAELTF; DNA: TGTGCCAGCAGCCAATATCTAGTGGGGGCGGAACTCACCTTC
J: TRBJ2-3; size: -; D: TRBD2; V: TRBV28; CDR3: CASSSTSGRSAGGTQYF; DNA: TGTGCCAGCAGTTCCACTAGCGGGAGGTCCGCCGGGGGTACGCAGTATTTT
J: TRBJ2-1; size: once; D: TRBD2; V: TRBV7-6; CDR3: CASSLDSRGGSSYNEQFF; DNA: TGTGCCAGCAGCTTAGATTCCCGGGGCGGGAGCTCCTACAATGAGCAGTTCTTC
J: TRBJ1-4; size: -; D: -; V: TRBV9; CDR3: CASSVGGGSEKLFF; DNA: TGTGCCAGCAGCGTAGGGGGGGGTAGTGAAAAACTGTTTTTT